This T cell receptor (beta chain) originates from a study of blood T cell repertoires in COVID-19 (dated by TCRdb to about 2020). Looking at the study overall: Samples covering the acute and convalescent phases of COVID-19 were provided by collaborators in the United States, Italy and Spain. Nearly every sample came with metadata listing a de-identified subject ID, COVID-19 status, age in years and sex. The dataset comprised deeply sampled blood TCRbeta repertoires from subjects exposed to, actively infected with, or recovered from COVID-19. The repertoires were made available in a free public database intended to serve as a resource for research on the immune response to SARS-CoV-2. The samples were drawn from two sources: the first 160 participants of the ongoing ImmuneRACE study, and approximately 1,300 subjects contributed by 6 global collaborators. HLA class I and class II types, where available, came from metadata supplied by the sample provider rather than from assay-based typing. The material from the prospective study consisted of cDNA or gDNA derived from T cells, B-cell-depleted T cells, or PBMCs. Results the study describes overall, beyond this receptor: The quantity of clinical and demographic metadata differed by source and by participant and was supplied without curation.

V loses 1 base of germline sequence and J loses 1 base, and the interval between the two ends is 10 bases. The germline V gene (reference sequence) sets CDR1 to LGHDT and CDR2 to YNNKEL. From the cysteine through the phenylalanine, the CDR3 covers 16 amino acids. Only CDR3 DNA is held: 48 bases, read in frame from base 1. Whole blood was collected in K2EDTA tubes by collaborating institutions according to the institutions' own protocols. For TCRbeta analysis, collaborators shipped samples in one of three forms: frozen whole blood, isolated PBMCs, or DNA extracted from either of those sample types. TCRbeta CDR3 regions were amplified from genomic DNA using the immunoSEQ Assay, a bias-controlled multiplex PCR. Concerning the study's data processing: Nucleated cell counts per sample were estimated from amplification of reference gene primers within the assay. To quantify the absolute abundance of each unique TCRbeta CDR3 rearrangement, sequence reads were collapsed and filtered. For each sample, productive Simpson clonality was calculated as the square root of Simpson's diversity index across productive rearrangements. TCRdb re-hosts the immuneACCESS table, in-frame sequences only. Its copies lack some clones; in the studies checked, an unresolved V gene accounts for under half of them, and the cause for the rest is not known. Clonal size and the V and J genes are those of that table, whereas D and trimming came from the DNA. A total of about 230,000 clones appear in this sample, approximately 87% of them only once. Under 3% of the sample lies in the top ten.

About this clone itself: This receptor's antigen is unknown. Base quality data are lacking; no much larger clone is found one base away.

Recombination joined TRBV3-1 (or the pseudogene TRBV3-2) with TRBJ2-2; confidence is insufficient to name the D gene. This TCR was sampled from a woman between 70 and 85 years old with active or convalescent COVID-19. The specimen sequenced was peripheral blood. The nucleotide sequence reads TGTGCCAGCAGCCAAGGGCTTTCGGGGAACACCGGGGAGCTGTTTTTT. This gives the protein CASSQGLSGNTGELFF.